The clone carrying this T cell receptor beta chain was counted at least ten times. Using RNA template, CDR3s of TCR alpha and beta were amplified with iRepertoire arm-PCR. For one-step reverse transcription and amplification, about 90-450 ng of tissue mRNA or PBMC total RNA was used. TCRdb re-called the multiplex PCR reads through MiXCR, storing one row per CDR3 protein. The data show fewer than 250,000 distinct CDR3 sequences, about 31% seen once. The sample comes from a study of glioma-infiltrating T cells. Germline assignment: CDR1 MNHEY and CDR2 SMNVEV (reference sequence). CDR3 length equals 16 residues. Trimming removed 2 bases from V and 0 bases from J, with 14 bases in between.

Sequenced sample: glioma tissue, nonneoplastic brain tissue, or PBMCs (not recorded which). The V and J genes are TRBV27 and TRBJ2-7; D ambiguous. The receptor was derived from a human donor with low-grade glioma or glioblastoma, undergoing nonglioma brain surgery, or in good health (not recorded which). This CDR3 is CASSLRSGMSSYEQYF. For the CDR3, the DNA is TGTGCCAGCAGTTTACGGTCCGGCATGAGCTCCTACGAGCAGTACTTC.